What follows is one TCR beta chain and its context. Its antigen is not known. TCRdb keeps only in-frame clones here, not all; method: immunoSEQ multiplex PCR. The sample consists of over 100,000 clones, 88% of them appearing once. Germline CDR1 reads SEHNR; CDR2 reads FQNEAQ (reference sequence). V lost 5 bases, J lost 6 bases, and 11 bases lay in between. The CDR3 has 12 amino acids. This sample stems from a study of T cell responses to AZD1222 COVID-19 vaccine. Study-wide context: Second doses were pooled across both intervals (about 4 or about 12 weeks). Study-level results: Donors, mostly white British, included more females; clonal diversity was possibly underestimated. All repertoire sampling was performed exclusively after the peak T cell response. There were vaccine-associated CD4 TCRs across spike, dominant at 160-218 and 743-854.

The origin of this receptor is an adult in good health. The chain is built from TRBV7-9 and TRBJ2-7, with D hard to call. The sequencing here drew on peripheral blood, taken on day 0 of AZD1222 vaccination. This CDR3 reads CASSVAVGEQYF. DNA of the CDR3: TGTGCCAGCAGCGTGGCAGTGGGCGAGCAGTACTTC.